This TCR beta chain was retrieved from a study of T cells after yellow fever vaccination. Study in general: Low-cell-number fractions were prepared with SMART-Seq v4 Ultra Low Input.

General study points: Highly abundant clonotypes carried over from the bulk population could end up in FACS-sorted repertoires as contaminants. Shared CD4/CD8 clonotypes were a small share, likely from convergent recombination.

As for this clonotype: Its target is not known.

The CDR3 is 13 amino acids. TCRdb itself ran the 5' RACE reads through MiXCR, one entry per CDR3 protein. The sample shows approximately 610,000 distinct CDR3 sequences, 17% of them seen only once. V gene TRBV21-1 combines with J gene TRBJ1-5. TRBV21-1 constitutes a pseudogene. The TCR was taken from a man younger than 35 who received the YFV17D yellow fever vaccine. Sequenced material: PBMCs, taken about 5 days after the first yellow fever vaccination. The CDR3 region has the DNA TGTGCCAGCAGCAAAGATTGTCTTTCCCCCCAGCATTTT. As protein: CASSKDCLSPQHF.